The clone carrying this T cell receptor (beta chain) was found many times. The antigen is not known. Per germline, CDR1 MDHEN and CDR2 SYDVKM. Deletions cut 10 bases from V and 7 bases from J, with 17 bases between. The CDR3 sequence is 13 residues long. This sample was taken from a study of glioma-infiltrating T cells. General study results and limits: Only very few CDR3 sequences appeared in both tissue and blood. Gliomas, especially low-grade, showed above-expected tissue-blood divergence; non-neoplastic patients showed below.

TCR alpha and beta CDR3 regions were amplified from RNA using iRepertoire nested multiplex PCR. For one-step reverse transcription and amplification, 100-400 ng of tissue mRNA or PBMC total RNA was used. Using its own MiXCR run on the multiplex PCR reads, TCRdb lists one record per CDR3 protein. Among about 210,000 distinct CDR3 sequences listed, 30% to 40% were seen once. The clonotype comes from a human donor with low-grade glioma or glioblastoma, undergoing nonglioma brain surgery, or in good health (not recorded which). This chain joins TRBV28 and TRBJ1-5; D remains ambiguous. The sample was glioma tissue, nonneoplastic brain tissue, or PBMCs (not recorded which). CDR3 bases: TGTGCCAACCAGCGGGCGGGAGACCAGCCCCAGCATTTT. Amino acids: CANQRAGDQPQHF.